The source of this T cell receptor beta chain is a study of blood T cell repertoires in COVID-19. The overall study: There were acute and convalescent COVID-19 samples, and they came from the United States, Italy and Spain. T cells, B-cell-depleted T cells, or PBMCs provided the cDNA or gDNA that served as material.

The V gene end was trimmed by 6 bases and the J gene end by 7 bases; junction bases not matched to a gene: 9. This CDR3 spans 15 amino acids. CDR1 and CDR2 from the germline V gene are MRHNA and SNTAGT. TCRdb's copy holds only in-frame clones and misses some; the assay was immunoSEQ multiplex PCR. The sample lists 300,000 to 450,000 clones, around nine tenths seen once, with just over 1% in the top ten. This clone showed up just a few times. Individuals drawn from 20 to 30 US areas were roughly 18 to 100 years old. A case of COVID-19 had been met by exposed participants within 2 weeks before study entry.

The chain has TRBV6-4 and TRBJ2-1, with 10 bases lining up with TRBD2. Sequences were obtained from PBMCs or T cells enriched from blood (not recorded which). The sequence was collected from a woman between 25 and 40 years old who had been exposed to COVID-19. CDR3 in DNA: TGTGCCAGCAGCCCCGAGGCTAGCGGGAGAAATGAGCAGTTCTTC. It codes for CASSPEASGRNEQFF.